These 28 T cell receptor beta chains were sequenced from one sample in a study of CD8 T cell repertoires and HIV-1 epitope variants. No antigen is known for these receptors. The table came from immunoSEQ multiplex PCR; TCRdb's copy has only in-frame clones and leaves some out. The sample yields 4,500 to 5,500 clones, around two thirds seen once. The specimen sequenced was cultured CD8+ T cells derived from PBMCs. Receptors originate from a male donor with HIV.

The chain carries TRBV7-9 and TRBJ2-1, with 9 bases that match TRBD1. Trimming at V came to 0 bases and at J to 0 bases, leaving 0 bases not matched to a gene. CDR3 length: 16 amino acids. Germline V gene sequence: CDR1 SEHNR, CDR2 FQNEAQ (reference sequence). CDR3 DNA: TGTGCCAGCAGCTTAGCGGGACAGGGCTCCTACAATGAGCAGTTCTTC. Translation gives CASSLAGQGSYNEQFF.

The CDR3 reads CASSLSSTEAFF. CDR3 bases: TGTGCCAGCAGCTTATCAAGTACAGAAGCTTTCTTT. The chain employs TRBV7-9 and TRBJ1-1; D not certain. The germline V gene encodes CDR1 SEHNR and CDR2 FQNEAQ (reference sequence). This CDR3 contains 12 residues. V lost 2 bases and J 8 bases, leaving 9 bases between the germline ends. Full variable domain (missing parts from reference TRBV7-9 and TRBJ1-1): DTGVSQNPRHKITKRGQNVTFRCDPISEHNRLYWYRQTLGQGPEFLTYFQNEAQLEKSRLLSDRFSAERPKGSFSTLEIQRTEQGDSAMYLCASSLSSTEAFFGQGTRLTVV.

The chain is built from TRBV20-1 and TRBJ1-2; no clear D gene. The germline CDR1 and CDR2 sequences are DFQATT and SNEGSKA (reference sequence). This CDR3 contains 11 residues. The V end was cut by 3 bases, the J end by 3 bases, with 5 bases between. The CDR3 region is CSASPDYGYTF. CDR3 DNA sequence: TGCAGTGCTAGCCCCGACTATGGCTACACCTTC.

In DNA form, the CDR3 reads TGTGCCAGCAGCTCCGCCGGGATAGATCAAGAGACCCAGTACTTC. Translation gives CASSSAGIDQETQYF. The chain carries TRBV7-9 and TRBJ2-5, with D perhaps TRBD2 (5 bases). CDR3 length: 15 amino acids. Looked up from germline, CDR1 is SEHNR and CDR2 is FQNEAQ (reference sequence). V lost 4 bases, J lost 2 bases, and 14 bases lay in between.

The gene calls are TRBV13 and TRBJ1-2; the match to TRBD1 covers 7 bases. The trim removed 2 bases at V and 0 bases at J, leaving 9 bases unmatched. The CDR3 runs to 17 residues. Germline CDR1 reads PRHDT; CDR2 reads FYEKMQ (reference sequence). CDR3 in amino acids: CASSLNVGQQANYGYTF. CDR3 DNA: TGTGCCAGCAGCTTAAATGTGGGACAGCAAGCTAACTATGGCTACACCTTC.

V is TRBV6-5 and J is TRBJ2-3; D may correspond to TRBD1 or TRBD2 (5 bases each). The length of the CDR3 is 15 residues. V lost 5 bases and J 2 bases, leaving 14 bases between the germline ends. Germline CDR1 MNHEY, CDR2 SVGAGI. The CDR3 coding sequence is TGTGCCAGCAGTCGACCGGGACCATCCACAGATACGCAGTATTTT. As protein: CASSRPGPSTDTQYF.

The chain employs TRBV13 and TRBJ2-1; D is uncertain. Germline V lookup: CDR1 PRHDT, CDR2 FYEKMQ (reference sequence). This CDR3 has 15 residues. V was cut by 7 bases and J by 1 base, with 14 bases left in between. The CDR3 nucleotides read TGTGCCAGCACCACCGACTTGGGTTCCTACAATGAGCAGTTCTTC. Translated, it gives CASTTDLGSYNEQFF.

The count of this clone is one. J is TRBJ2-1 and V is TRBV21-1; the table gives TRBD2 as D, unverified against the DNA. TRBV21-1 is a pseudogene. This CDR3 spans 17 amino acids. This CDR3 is CASGSILGGRALYEQFF. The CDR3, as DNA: TGTGCCAGCGGGAGCATACTAGGCGGGAGGGCCCTGTATGAGCAGTTCTTC.

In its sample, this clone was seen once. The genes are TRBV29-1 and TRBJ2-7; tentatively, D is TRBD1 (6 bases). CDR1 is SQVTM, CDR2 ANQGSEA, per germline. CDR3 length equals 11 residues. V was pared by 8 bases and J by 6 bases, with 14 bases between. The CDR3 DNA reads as TGCAGCATAACAGGGATGGGCGAGCAGTACTTC. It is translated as CSITGMGEQYF.

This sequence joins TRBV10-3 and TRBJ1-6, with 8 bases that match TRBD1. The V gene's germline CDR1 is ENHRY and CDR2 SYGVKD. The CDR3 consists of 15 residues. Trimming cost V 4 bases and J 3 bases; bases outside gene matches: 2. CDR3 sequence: CAISADRDYNSPLHF. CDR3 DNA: TGTGCCATCAGTGCGGACAGGGACTATAATTCACCCCTCCACTTT.

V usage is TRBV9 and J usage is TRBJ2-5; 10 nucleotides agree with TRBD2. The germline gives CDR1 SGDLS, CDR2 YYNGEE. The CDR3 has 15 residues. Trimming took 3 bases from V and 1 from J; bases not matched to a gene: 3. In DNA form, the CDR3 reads TGTGCCAGCAGCGCAGCGGGGGGGCCCCAAGAGACCCAGTACTTC. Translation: CASSAAGGPQETQYF.

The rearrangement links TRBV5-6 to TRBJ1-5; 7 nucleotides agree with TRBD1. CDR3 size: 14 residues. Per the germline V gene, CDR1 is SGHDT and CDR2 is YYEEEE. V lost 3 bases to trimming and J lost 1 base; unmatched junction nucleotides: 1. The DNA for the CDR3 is TGTGCCAGCAGCTCGGACAGGAGCAATCAGCCCCAGCATTTT. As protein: CASSSDRSNQPQHF.

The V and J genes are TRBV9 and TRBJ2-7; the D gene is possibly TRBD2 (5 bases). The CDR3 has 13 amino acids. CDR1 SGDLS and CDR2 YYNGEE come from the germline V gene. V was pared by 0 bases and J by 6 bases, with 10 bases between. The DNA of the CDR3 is TGTGCCAGCAGCGTAGATTCTAGCCGCGAGCAGTACTTC. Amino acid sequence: CASSVDSSREQYF.

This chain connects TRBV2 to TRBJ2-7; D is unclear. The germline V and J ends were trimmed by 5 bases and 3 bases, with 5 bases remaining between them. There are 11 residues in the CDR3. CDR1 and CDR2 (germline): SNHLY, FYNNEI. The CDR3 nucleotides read TGTGCCAGCAGTATCCTCTACGAGCAGTACTTC. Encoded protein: CASSILYEQYF.

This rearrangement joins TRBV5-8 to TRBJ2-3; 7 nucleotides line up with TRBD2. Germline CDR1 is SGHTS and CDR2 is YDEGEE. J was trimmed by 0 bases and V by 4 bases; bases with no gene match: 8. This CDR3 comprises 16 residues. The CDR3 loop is CASSPRARGSTDTQYF. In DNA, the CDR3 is TGTGCCAGCAGCCCCCGGGCGCGGGGGAGCACAGATACGCAGTATTTT.

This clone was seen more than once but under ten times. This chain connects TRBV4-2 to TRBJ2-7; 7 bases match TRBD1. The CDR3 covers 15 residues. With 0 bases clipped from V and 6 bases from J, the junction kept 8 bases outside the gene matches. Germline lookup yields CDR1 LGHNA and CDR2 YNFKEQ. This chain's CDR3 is CASSQDNRGIAEQYF. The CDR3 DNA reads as TGTGCCAGCAGCCAAGATAACAGGGGAATAGCCGAGCAGTACTTC.

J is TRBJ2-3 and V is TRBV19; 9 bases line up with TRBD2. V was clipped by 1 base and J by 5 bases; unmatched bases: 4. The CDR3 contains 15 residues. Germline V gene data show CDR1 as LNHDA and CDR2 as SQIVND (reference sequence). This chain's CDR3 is CASSIVAGAVDTQYF. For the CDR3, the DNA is TGTGCCAGTAGTATAGTAGCGGGAGCAGTAGATACGCAGTATTTT.

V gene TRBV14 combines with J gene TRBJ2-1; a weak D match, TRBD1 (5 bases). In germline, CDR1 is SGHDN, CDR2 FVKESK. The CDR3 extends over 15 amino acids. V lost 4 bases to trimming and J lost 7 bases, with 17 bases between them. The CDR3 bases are TGTGCCAGCAGCCTACTATCGGCAGGGCGGAATGAGCAGTTCTTC. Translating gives CASSLLSAGRNEQFF.

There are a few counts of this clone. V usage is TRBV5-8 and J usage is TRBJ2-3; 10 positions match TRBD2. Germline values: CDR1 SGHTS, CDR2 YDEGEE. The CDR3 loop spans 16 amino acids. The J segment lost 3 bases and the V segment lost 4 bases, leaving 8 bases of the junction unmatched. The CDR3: CASSPTSGKDTDTQYF. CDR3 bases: TGTGCCAGCAGCCCCACTAGCGGGAAAGATACAGATACGCAGTATTTT.

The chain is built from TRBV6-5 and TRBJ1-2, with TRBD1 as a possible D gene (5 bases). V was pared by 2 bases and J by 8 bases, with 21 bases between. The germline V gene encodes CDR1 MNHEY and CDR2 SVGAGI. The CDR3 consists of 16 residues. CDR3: CASSYSQQGRSGGYTF. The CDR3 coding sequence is TGTGCCAGCAGTTACAGCCAGCAGGGCAGGTCGGGGGGCTACACCTTC.

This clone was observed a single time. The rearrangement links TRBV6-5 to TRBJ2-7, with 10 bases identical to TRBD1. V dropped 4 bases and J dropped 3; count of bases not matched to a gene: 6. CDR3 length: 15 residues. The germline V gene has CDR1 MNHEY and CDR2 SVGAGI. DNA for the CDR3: TGTGCCAGCAGTTGGGGGACAGGGGATTTCTACGAGCAGTACTTC. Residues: CASSWGTGDFYEQYF.

The CDR3 DNA follows: TGTGCCAGCAGTTTGGCGAAGAACACTGAAGCTTTCTTT. Its protein is CASSLAKNTEAFF. The chain couples TRBV28 to TRBJ1-1, with unresolved D. CDR3 size: 13 residues. Germline values: CDR1 MDHEN, CDR2 SYDVKM. Trimming shortened V by 3 bases and J by 1 base, and 6 bases separated the two germline ends.

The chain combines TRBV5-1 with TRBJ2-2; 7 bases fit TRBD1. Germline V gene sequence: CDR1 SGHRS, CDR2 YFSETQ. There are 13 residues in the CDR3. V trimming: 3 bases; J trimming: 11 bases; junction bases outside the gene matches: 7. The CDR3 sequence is CASSYGDRAELFF. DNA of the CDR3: TGCGCCAGCAGCTACGGAGACAGGGCTGAGCTGTTTTTT.

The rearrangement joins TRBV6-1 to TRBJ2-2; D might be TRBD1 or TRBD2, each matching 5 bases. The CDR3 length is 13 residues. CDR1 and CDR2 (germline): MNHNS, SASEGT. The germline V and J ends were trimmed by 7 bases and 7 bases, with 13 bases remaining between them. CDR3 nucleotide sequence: TGTGCCAGCAAGCCCGGGACCAACGGGGAGCTGTTTTTT. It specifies CASKPGTNGELFF.

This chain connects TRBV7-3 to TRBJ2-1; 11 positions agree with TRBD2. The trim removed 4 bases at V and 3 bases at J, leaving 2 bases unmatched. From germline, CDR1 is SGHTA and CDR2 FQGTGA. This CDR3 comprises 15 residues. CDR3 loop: CASSYLAGGYNEQFF. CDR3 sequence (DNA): TGTGCCAGCAGCTACCTAGCGGGGGGCTACAATGAGCAGTTCTTC.

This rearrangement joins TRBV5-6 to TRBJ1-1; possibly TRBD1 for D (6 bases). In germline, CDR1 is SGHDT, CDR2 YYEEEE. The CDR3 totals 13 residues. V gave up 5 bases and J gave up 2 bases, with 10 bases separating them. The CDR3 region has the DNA TGTGCCAGCAGGCCACAGGGTAACACTGAAGCTTTCTTT. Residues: CASRPQGNTEAFF.

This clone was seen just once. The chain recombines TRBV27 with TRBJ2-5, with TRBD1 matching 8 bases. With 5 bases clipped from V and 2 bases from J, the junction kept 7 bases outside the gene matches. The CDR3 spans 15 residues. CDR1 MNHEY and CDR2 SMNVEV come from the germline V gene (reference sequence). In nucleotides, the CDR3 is TGTGCCAGCAGTCCGACAGGGGCCCGGCAAGAGACCCAGTACTTC. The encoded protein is CASSPTGARQETQYF.

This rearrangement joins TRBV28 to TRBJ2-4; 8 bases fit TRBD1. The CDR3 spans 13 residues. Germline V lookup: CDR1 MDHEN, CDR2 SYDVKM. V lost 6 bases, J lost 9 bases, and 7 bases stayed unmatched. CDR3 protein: CASRTFDRGIQYF. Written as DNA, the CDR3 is TGTGCCAGCAGAACCTTCGACAGGGGCATTCAGTACTTC.